This TCR beta chain derives from a study of STAT5B mutations in CD4+ large granular lymphocyte leukemia. Findings and caveats of the study: TRBV06-family usage was enriched in top patient clones (8/27) versus controls (2/35). Patient CD4-sorted repertoires looked more clonal than healthy CD4+ repertoires, even without putative leukemic clones.

Note on this clone: Its antigen is as yet unknown.

This CDR3 has 15 residues. Unmatched junction bases numbered 5, after V lost 4 bases and J lost 4 bases. Per germline, CDR1 SGHRS and CDR2 YFSETQ. Generated by immunoSEQ multiplex PCR, the TCRdb table keeps only in-frame clones and is missing some. The sample has more than 25,000 clones; just under 80% are singletons. Sequencing input: CD4+ T cells from blood buffy coats. The V and J genes are TRBV5-1 and TRBJ2-5; 12 nucleotides line up with TRBD2. The sequence was obtained from a human donor in good health. The CDR3: CASSPSGGAGETQYF. CDR3 nucleotides: TGCGCCAGCAGCCCTAGCGGGGGGGCTGGAGAGACCCAGTACTTC.